The 18 T cell receptor beta chains listed next were all sequenced from one sample in a study of molecular identifiers for immune sequencing clone quantification. TCRdb re-analysed the PCR reads in MiXCR, keeping a single row per CDR3 protein. The table records about 640,000 distinct CDR3 sequences, nearly 20% of them present only once. Sequences were obtained from naive CD8+ T cells from blood, with Jurkat cell RNA spiked in. Noted subset: FACS-sorted CD8+CD4-CCR7+CD45RA+ naive T cells. The receptors stem from a human donor in good health. Some libraries in this study had Jurkat cell RNA spiked in.

This clonotype was seen ten or more times. CDR3 bases: TGTGCCAGCTACCGCGGACTTGGGGGAGAGACCCAGTACTTC. Encoded protein: CASYRGLGGETQYF. V and J are TRBV28 and TRBJ2-5; possibly TRBD1 or TRBD2 for D (5 bases each). V was trimmed by 8 bases and J by 4 bases, leaving 17 bases between them. Germline CDR1 and CDR2: MDHEN and SYDVKM. The CDR3 contains 14 residues.

In its sample, this clonotype was seen a few times. V usage is TRBV12-3 or TRBV12-4 and J usage is TRBJ2-2; no definite D call. The CDR3 runs to 12 residues. V lost 3 bases and J 7 bases, leaving 6 bases between the germline ends. The CDR3: CASSFVVGELFF. Here the CDR3 DNA reads TGTGCCAGCAGTTTTGTGGTCGGGGAGCTGTTTTTT.

This clonotype was observed a few times. The rearrangement links TRBV6-5 to TRBJ2-5, with TRBD1 identical over 7 bases. This CDR3 comprises 16 residues. The V gene end was trimmed by 0 bases and the J gene end by 5 bases; junction bases not matched to a gene: 9. Germline values: CDR1 MNHEY, CDR2 SVGAGI. The CDR3 here is CASSYSTTGTGETQYF. CDR3 in DNA: TGTGCCAGCAGTTACTCAACGACAGGGACGGGGGAGACCCAGTACTTC.

This clonotype was found many times. The V call is TRBV5-5, the J call TRBJ2-2; TRBD1 might be the D (6 bases). The CDR3 is 17 residues long. V was clipped by 3 bases and J by 0 bases, with 15 bases between them. Germline-derived CDR1 and CDR2 are SGHKS and YYEKEE (reference sequence). CDR3 nucleotides: TGTGCCAGCAGCTGGTCGACAGGCCATACGAACACCGGGGAGCTGTTTTTT. This encodes CASSWSTGHTNTGELFF.

V gene TRBV3-1 combines with J gene TRBJ2-2, with TRBD2 matching over 9 bases. The CDR3 spans 21 residues. Germline V gene lookup returns CDR1 LGHDT and CDR2 YNNKEL (reference sequence). V dropped 0 bases and J dropped 0; count of bases not matched to a gene: 14. For the CDR3, the DNA is TGTGCCAGCAGCCAAGATTCCCTAGCGGGGAGTGGCCTCGCGAACACCGGGGAGCTGTTTTTT. It translates to CASSQDSLAGSGLANTGELFF.

The chain is built from TRBV4-1 and TRBJ2-3, with 13 bases identical to TRBD2. Losses at the gene ends were 2 bases for V and 1 base for J; bases not matched to a gene: 6. Germline V gene sequence: CDR1 MGHRA, CDR2 YSYEKL. CDR3 size: 18 residues. CDR3 in DNA: TGCGCCAGCAGCCAACCACAAGGACTAGCGGGGGGCACAGATACGCAGTATTTT. Its protein is CASSQPQGLAGGTDTQYF.

The chain recombines TRBV13 with TRBJ1-2; TRBD1 might be the D (5 bases). Per the germline V gene, CDR1 is PRHDT and CDR2 is FYEKMQ (reference sequence). The CDR3 spans 14 residues. Deletions cut 4 bases from V and 8 bases from J, with 17 bases between. CDR3 in amino acids: CASSSGRMPQGYTF. As DNA, the CDR3 is TGTGCCAGCAGCTCGGGACGTATGCCCCAGGGCTACACCTTC.

V is TRBV27 and J is TRBJ2-7, with 11 bases fitting TRBD1. CDR3 length: 18 residues. V was pared by 0 bases and J by 5 bases, with 12 bases of the junction left unmatched. Per germline, CDR1 MNHEY and CDR2 SMNVEV (reference sequence). CDR3 amino acids: CASSLSSPGGQGVNEQYF. The CDR3 DNA reads TGTGCCAGCAGTTTATCCTCGCCGGGGGGACAGGGGGTAAACGAGCAGTACTTC.

In nucleotides, the CDR3 is TGTGCCAGTAGTATATCAGCGGGAGGGTCCTACGAGCAGTACTTC. This gives the protein CASSISAGGSYEQYF. This sequence joins TRBV19 and TRBJ2-7; 10 nucleotides align to TRBD2. V lost 2 bases and J lost 1; bases outside the gene matches: 2. The CDR3 has 15 residues. From germline, CDR1 is LNHDA and CDR2 SQIVND (reference sequence).

This clonotype was observed a handful of times. This chain links TRBV6-2 or TRBV6-3 with TRBJ2-3; 7 bases match TRBD1. V was clipped by 7 bases and J by 2 bases; unmatched bases: 24. The germline gives CDR1 MNHEY, CDR2 SVGEGT. The CDR3 runs to 20 residues. In nucleotides, the CDR3 is TGTGCCAGCACCCAGTCTCGACCCGTAGTCGTAGGGGGCATCACAGATACGCAGTATTTT. As protein: CASTQSRPVVVGGITDTQYF.

This clonotype occurred many times. DNA for the CDR3: TGTGCCAGCAGCTTATGGGACGGCGGGCAGCCCCAGCATTTT. Protein product: CASSLWDGGQPQHF. V usage is TRBV7-2 and J usage is TRBJ1-5; possibly TRBD1 for D (5 bases). Germline lookup yields CDR1 SGHTA and CDR2 FQGNSA. The V end was cut by 2 bases, the J end by 7 bases, with 12 bases between. The CDR3 spans 14 residues.

Comment on this clonotype: Just one base apart from a much larger clone, this may be a read error. J is TRBJ2-3 and V is TRBV27, with D tentatively TRBD1 (5 bases). The ends were cut back, 2 bases at V and 1 base at J, with 13 bases in the middle. The germline V gene encodes CDR1 MNHEY and CDR2 SMNVEV (reference sequence). The CDR3 runs 16 residues. CDR3 DNA sequence: TGTGCCAGCAGTTTAACCCCTGGGGCATGCACAGATACGCAGTATTTT. It yields the protein CASSLTPGACTDTQYF.

About this clonotype: A junction end diverges from the germline sequence, so it may reflect a read error. This rearrangement joins TRBV7-2 to TRBJ2-1, with TRBD2 matching 13 bases. The CDR3 has 15 amino acids. Looked up from germline, CDR1 is SGHTA and CDR2 is FQGNSA. The DNA for the CDR3 is TGTGCCAGCAGTCGGACTAGCGGGAGTTACAATGAGCAGTCCTTC. Translated: CASSRTSGSYNEQSF.

As concerns this clonotype: Possible read error: a much larger clone is one base away. The chain employs TRBV7-2 and TRBJ1-4; D is unresolved. V dropped 5 bases and J dropped 0 bases, with 19 bases sitting between them. CDR3 length: 18 amino acids. The V gene's germline CDR1 is SGHTA and CDR2 FQGNSA. CDR3 in amino acids: CASSRNLLQEATNEKLFF. In nucleotides, the CDR3 is TGTGCCAGCAGCCGCAATCTCCTGCAAGAAGCAACTAATGAAAAACTGTTTTTT.

As regards this clonotype: This may arise from a read error, as a much more abundant clone is one base away. The chain joins TRBV4-3 to TRBJ2-7; D gene unclear. V lost 1 base to trimming and J lost 2 bases, with 12 bases between them. Germline V gene data show CDR1 as LGHNA and CDR2 as YSLEER. This CDR3 comprises 15 residues. The CDR3 is CASSQGPGLAYEQYF. The DNA of the CDR3 is TGCGCCAGCAGCCAAGGGCCCGGTTTGGCCTACGAGCAGTACTTC.

As for this clonotype: With a much larger clone just one base away, this may be a read error. V gene TRBV7-2 combines with J gene TRBJ2-5; a possible D gene is TRBD2 (5 bases). Germline values: CDR1 SGHTA, CDR2 FQGNSA. The CDR3 contains 13 residues. The CDR3, as DNA: TGTGCCAGCAGAGGAGGTTATGAAGAGACCCTGTACTTC. Its protein is CASRGGYEETLYF.

This clonotype was observed a handful of times. An end of the junction differs from the germline gene, which may be a read error. J is TRBJ2-2 and V is TRBV7-7, with 8 bases lining up with TRBD2. The germline gives CDR1 SSHAT, CDR2 FNYEAQ (reference sequence). This CDR3 is 15 amino acids long. The CDR3 loop reads CASSRGLENTGELFF. CDR3 nucleotides: TGTGCTAGCAGCCGGGGACTAGAAAACACCGGGGAGCTGTTTTTT.

V gene TRBV9 combines with J gene TRBJ1-1; D is ambiguous. This CDR3 is 11 amino acids long. Germline lookup yields CDR1 SGDLS and CDR2 YYNGEE. The V and J ends lost 3 bases and 11 bases respectively, with 11 bases between them. CDR3 bases: TGTGCCAGCAGCGGAATTCAAGGGGCTTTCTTT. Its protein is CASSGIQGAFF.